This TCR beta chain was sequenced in a study of regulatory T cells in long-lasting Graves disease. Study-level results: TCR diversity was lower in persistent than newly diagnosed Graves' disease.

V lost 6 bases and J lost 6; bases outside the gene matches: 12. The germline gives CDR1 SNHLY, CDR2 FYNNEI. The CDR3 has 15 residues. CDR3-region Arm-PCR and iRepertoire HTBI primers produced the TCR beta libraries. TCRdb redid the calling of the multiplex PCR reads with MiXCR, one entry per CDR3 protein. Counted here are some 490,000 distinct CDR3 sequences, around 12% occurring once; the ten biggest clones make up over 7%. The table lists this clonotype with many counts. Its target is not known. Time point denoted: newly diagnosed GD, antithyroid drugs for less than 3 months. Generation of the TCR library employed RNA extracted from PBMCs. A further study also used this sample, focusing on T cells in Graves' hyperthyroidism and ophthalmopathy. That paper notes: With the HTBI primer set, the TCR CDR3 went through a first round of RT-PCR.

This receptor was obtained from a woman in her 30s with Graves disease. The genes are TRBV2 and TRBJ1-2, with 8 bases fitting TRBD1. Sample: peripheral blood mononuclear cells (PBMCs), taken at new diagnosis, from a patient treated with antithyroid drugs. CDR3 loop: CASRTKQGVLDGYTF. DNA for the CDR3: TGTGCCAGCAGGACCAAACAGGGGGTCCTTGATGGCTACACCTTC.